Reported below is one T cell receptor (beta chain). Its antigen is not known. The entry originates in a study of cytomegalovirus exposure and HLA in healthy donors. Overall study results and limits: In a later analysis, TCR beta V- and J-gene trimming showed a link to a missense DCLRE1C variant.

The V segment lost 3 bases and the J segment 2 bases; nucleotides outside the gene matches: 2. CDR1 is MNHEY, CDR2 SMNVEV, per germline (reference sequence). This CDR3 comprises 15 residues. The PCR had 60 Vbeta and 13 Jbeta primers. Sequencing used immunoSEQ multiplex PCR; TCRdb keeps in-frame clones, though not all of them. Of around 130,000 clones detected, roughly 79% appear once; the ten largest clones hold around 2.5%. The chain uses TRBV27 and TRBJ1-5, with 9 bases that match TRBD1. The sample comprised PBMCs. The origin of this receptor is a boy between 2 and 10 years old in good health and CMV-seronegative. CDR3 sequence reads: CASSFRDRGNQPQHF. The CDR3 nucleotides are TGTGCCAGCAGTTTTAGGGACAGGGGCAATCAGCCCCAGCATTTT.